The 21 T cell receptor beta chains below come from one sample, sequenced in a study of spatial heterogeneity in lung cancer. Study outcomes and limitations: Counts of expanded alpha and beta TCRs within tumors tracked the tumor nonsynonymous mutation count.

Time point specified: sample taken at primary tumor resection. No antigen has been assigned to these receptors. TCRdb used MiXCR to reprocess the 5' RACE reads, holding one entry per CDR3 protein. The table records approximately 500 distinct CDR3 sequences, 24% of them present only once. The sequencing used lung tumor tissue, collected at surgery. The receptor set was obtained from a male donor with early-stage non-small cell lung cancer.

In this sample, this clonotype is medium-sized. The chain joins TRBV30 to TRBJ2-2; D remains unclear. This CDR3 region has 14 residues. CDR1 is GTSNPN and CDR2 is SVGIG in the germline V gene (reference sequence). Trimming removed 0 bases at V and 2 bases at J, with 7 bases between. CDR3 protein: CAWSVWGNTGELFF. CDR3 DNA: TGTGCCTGGAGTGTATGGGGTAACACCGGGGAGCTGTTTTTT.

This clonotype is categorized as medium-sized. The chain joins TRBV29-1 to TRBJ2-3, with 7 positions matching TRBD2. With 3 bases clipped from V and 4 bases from J, the junction kept 4 bases outside the gene matches. The CDR3 totals 13 residues. The germline V gene encodes CDR1 SQVTM and CDR2 ANQGSEA. The CDR3 reads CSVDLAGPDTQYF. CDR3 DNA sequence: TGCAGCGTTGACTTAGCGGGTCCAGATACGCAGTATTTT.

The genes are TRBV27 and TRBJ1-1; a weak D match, TRBD1 (6 bases). Trimming took off 5 bases at V and 0 bases at J, with 10 bases between the two ends. The CDR3 runs 14 residues. Germline values: CDR1 MNHEY, CDR2 SMNVEV (reference sequence). The CDR3 nucleotides are TGTGCCAGCAGTGCTACAGGGCTGAACACTGAAGCTTTCTTT. This sequence encodes CASSATGLNTEAFF.

Within the sample, this clonotype is large. The chain links TRBV7-9 to TRBJ2-1; 10 positions agree with TRBD2. Germline values: CDR1 SEHNR, CDR2 FQNEAQ (reference sequence). V was pared by 4 bases and J by 7 bases, with 10 bases of the junction left unmatched. There are 16 residues in the CDR3. The CDR3 loop is CASSSPLSGRDNEQFF. CDR3 coding DNA: TGTGCCAGCAGCTCGCCACTGAGCGGGAGGGATAATGAGCAGTTCTTC. The whole variable domain, filled in from reference TRBV7-9 and TRBJ2-1, reads DTGVSQNPRHKITKRGQNVTFRCDPISEHNRLYWYRQTLGQGPEFLTYFQNEAQLEKSRLLSDRFSAERPKGSFSTLEIQRTEQGDSAMYLCASSSPLSGRDNEQFFGPGTRLTVL.

The J gene is TRBJ1-6, the V gene TRBV5-1; 7 nucleotides match TRBD1. This CDR3 comprises 16 residues. V dropped 0 bases and J dropped 7; count of bases not matched to a gene: 7. Germline V lookup: CDR1 SGHRS, CDR2 YFSETQ. CDR3 sequence: CASSLVGRGKNSPLHF. Written as DNA, the CDR3 is TGCGCCAGCAGCTTGGTCGGCAGGGGGAAGAATTCACCCCTCCACTTT.

A few counts support this clonotype. The chain uses TRBV7-3 and TRBJ1-1; weak D call: TRBD1 (5 bases). Germline V gives CDR1 SGHTA, CDR2 FQGTGA. This CDR3 is 13 amino acids long. V lost 0 bases to trimming and J lost 3 bases, with 5 bases between them. This chain's CDR3 is CASSLTGDTEAFF. CDR3 bases: TGTGCCAGCAGCTTAACAGGGGACACTGAAGCTTTCTTT.

By proportion, this clonotype is medium-sized (0.01 to 0.1%). The chain is built from TRBV4-2 and TRBJ1-5; 9 bases agree with TRBD1. V trimming: 0 bases; J trimming: 1 base; junction bases outside the gene matches: 1. CDR1 is LGHNA, CDR2 YNFKEQ, per germline. This CDR3 is built from 16 residues. CDR3 sequence (DNA): TGTGCCAGCAGCCAAGACGGACAGGGGAGCAATCAGCCCCAGCATTTT. Encoded protein: CASSQDGQGSNQPQHF.

This clonotype is medium-sized. The chain is built from TRBV19 and TRBJ2-1; D might be TRBD1 (6 bases). There are 16 residues in the CDR3. Trimming cost V 4 bases and J 3 bases, with 16 bases left between them. Germline V gene lookup returns CDR1 LNHDA and CDR2 SQIVND (reference sequence). The CDR3, as DNA: TGTGCCAGTAGTACCCGGACAGCCCCCCTCTACAATGAGCAGTTCTTC. Residues: CASSTRTAPLYNEQFF.

V usage is TRBV12-3 or TRBV12-4 and J usage is TRBJ2-4; TRBD1 agrees at 8 bases. The CDR3 loop spans 13 amino acids. Germline trimming cut 6 bases from V and 7 bases from J; bases unmatched to any gene: 5. CDR3 amino acids: CASSPRTGNIQYF. The CDR3 DNA sequence: TGTGCCAGCAGCCCAAGGACAGGGAACATTCAGTACTTC.

Relative to its sample, this clonotype is large (0.1 to 1%). DNA for the CDR3: TGTGCCAGCAGCCCCGGCGTGACTAGCGGGACCCAAGAGACCCAGTACTTC. Translation gives CASSPGVTSGTQETQYF. The chain joins TRBV11-2 to TRBJ2-5; 11 bases are shared with TRBD2. Germline-derived CDR1 and CDR2 are SGHAT and FQNNGV. The ends lost 5 bases at V and 1 base at J; junction bases unmatched: 9. The CDR3 spans 17 residues.

V and J are TRBV20-1 and TRBJ2-1, with TRBD2 identical over 8 bases. The CDR3 length is 15 residues. Trimming cost V 4 bases and J 6 bases; bases outside gene matches: 11. Germline V CDR1 and CDR2: DFQATT, SNEGSKA (reference sequence). The CDR3 protein is CSANAPRLASNEQFF. As DNA, the CDR3 is TGCAGTGCTAACGCGCCGCGACTAGCGAGCAATGAGCAGTTCTTC.

The chain uses TRBV7-2 and TRBJ1-2, with 7 bases aligning to TRBD1. V shed 3 bases, J shed 6 bases, and the junction held 1 base outside the gene matches. Germline CDR1 and CDR2: SGHTA and FQGNSA. There are 12 residues in the CDR3. The CDR3: CASSLTGHGYTF. Here the CDR3 DNA reads TGTGCCAGCAGCTTGACAGGGCATGGCTACACCTTC.

By proportion, this clonotype is large. CDR3 in DNA: TGTGCCAGCAGCCTAACAGATACGCAGTATTTT. Translated, it gives CASSLTDTQYF. This chain links TRBV5-6 with TRBJ2-3; D is unclear. The CDR3 loop spans 11 amino acids. V lost 4 bases, J lost 3 bases, and 3 bases lay in between. Germline CDR1 and CDR2: SGHDT and YYEEEE.

This clonotype has only a few counts. The V call is TRBV14, the J call TRBJ1-2; weak D call: TRBD1 (5 bases). Trimming shortened V by 1 base and J by 3 bases, and 9 bases separated the two germline ends. Per the germline V gene, CDR1 is SGHDN and CDR2 is FVKESK. The CDR3 totals 14 residues. CDR3 sequence: CASSQGGDHYGYTF. The CDR3 nucleotides read TGTGCCAGCAGCCAAGGCGGGGACCACTATGGCTACACCTTC.

This clonotype rates as large. The chain is built from TRBV7-9 and TRBJ2-5, with D unresolved. The CDR3 has 16 residues. Trimming left V 5 bases short and J 4 bases short, with 20 bases between. CDR1 SEHNR and CDR2 FQNEAQ come from the germline V gene (reference sequence). CDR3 in DNA: TGTGCCAGCAGCAATGCGGCTTCGTTACTTCCAGAGACCCAGTACTTC. Its protein is CASSNAASLLPETQYF.

Sample share makes this clonotype medium-sized. The V gene is TRBV29-1, the J gene TRBJ1-2; D gene unclear. Trimming cost V 4 bases and J 3 bases, with 21 bases left between them. Germline V gene data show CDR1 as SQVTM and CDR2 as ANQGSEA. The CDR3 spans 16 residues. CDR3 residues: CSVVVGSIRGYYGYTF. CDR3 sequence (DNA): TGCAGCGTTGTAGTAGGGAGTATTCGGGGTTACTATGGCTACACCTTC.

The rearrangement joins TRBV29-1 to TRBJ1-1; tentatively, D is TRBD1 (5 bases). Trimming pared 6 bases from V and 8 bases from J, leaving 19 bases between. CDR3 size: 13 residues. Per the germline V gene, CDR1 is SQVTM and CDR2 is ANQGSEA. The CDR3, as DNA: TGCAGCGTAAGCCCGGGGGGAAGGTGGGAAGCTTTCTTT. Its translation: CSVSPGGRWEAFF.

Judged by abundance, this clonotype is large (0.1 to 1%). The CDR3 DNA reads TGCAGTGCTAGACTAGCGGGAGGGAAGGAGCAGTACTTC. Its protein product is CSARLAGGKEQYF. This rearrangement joins TRBV20-1 to TRBJ2-7, with TRBD2 identical over 12 bases. The CDR3 totals 13 residues. Germline CDR1 reads DFQATT; CDR2 reads SNEGSKA (reference sequence). Losses at the gene ends were 2 bases for V and 7 bases for J; bases not matched to a gene: 3.

CDR3 region: CASSQELADYSYNEQFF. Written as DNA, the CDR3 is TGCGCCAGCAGCCAAGAATTGGCTGACTACTCCTACAATGAGCAGTTCTTC. The chain employs TRBV4-1 and TRBJ2-1, with D maybe TRBD2 (5 bases). Trimming stripped 0 bases from V and 0 bases from J, with 12 bases between. CDR1 is MGHRA, CDR2 YSYEKL, per germline. This CDR3 spans 17 amino acids.

V usage is TRBV10-3 and J usage is TRBJ1-2; the D is unclear. This CDR3 comprises 13 residues. The V and J ends lost 3 bases and 4 bases respectively, with 9 bases between them. Looked up from germline, CDR1 is ENHRY and CDR2 is SYGVKD. CDR3 sequence (DNA): TGTGCCATCAGTGAAGACCGCATCTATGGCTACACCTTC. Its translation: CAISEDRIYGYTF.

The chain couples TRBV6-1 to TRBJ2-1, with TRBD2 as a possible D gene (6 bases). Germline lookup yields CDR1 MNHNS and CDR2 SASEGT. The CDR3 spans 13 residues. The V gene lost 4 bases and the J gene lost 9 bases, with 13 bases spanning the gap. The CDR3 reads CASSVKTRSEQFF. DNA for the CDR3: TGTGCCAGCAGTGTGAAGACTAGAAGTGAGCAGTTCTTC.